This T cell receptor (beta chain) was sequenced for a study of T cells after yellow fever vaccination. Study-level information: Some fractions had low cell numbers, and these were prepared with SMART-Seq v4 Ultra Low Input. Notes on the study in general: Most clones from primary vaccination were detected again post-booster (approximately 96% CD4, 88% CD8).

A single count supports this clonotype. The antigen is not known. CDR3 size: 15 residues. The germline V gene has CDR1 MNHEY and CDR2 SVGEGT. V shed 2 bases and J shed 4 bases, with 14 bases lying between them. TCRdb used MiXCR to reprocess the 5' RACE reads, holding one entry per CDR3 protein. The repertoire holds 340,000 or so distinct CDR3 sequences, with around 12% as singletons. This sequence was found in a man between 18 and 35 years old who received the YFV17D yellow fever vaccine. Sequencing used CD4+ T cells sorted from PBMCs, obtained 15 days after the yellow fever booster vaccination. The chain has TRBV6-2 or TRBV6-3 and TRBJ1-1; the D gene is possibly TRBD1 (6 bases). The CDR3 coding sequence is TGTGCCAGCAGTTACGGCCGGGGGCAAGGCACTGAAGCTTTCTTT. Translated, it gives CASSYGRGQGTEAFF.